This TCR beta chain was observed in a study of PD-1 blockade in classical Hodgkin lymphoma. The germline gives CDR1 SGHTA, CDR2 FQGNSA. This CDR3 is 16 amino acids long. V dropped 2 bases and J dropped 0; count of bases not matched to a gene: 5. Generated by immunoSEQ multiplex PCR, the TCRdb table keeps only in-frame clones and is missing some. The data show about 29,000 clones, just over 70% seen once. Notes on this clone: Its matching antigen is unknown.

Study results and limitations: Diversity in CD4+ TCRs, unlike that measured in CD8+ TCRs, had risen significantly by C4D1. Healthy donors reportedly exceeded newly diagnosed patients in baseline TCR diversity. Why repertoires differed is undefined; disease activity or prior therapy possibly contributed. Complete responders possessed baseline diversity comparable to newly diagnosed patients.

Every patient relapsed after autologous stem cell transplantation, and brentuximab vedotin exposure varied. This chain uses TRBV7-2 with TRBJ2-5; 8 bases are a match to TRBD2. This specimen was peripheral blood mononuclear cells (PBMCs), taken before the second cycle of nivolumab. The origin of this receptor is a human donor with classical Hodgkin lymphoma. The CDR3 bases are TGTGCCAGCAGCTTACATCCGGGGGGGTACCAAGAGACCCAGTACTTC. It translates to CASSLHPGGYQETQYF.